A selection of T cell receptor beta chains follows, all from one sample in a study of T cell repertoires in cytomegalovirus infection. Using its own MiXCR run on the reads, TCRdb lists one record per CDR3 protein. The table shows roughly 720,000 distinct CDR3 sequences, with about a third occurring only once. The specimen sequenced was PBMCs. The receptors here all came from a human donor in good health (CMV status not recorded). Some clones in this sample may be carry-over from other donors' samples. CDR3s leave out the opening cysteine and the closing phenylalanine or tryptophan.

TRBJ2-3 TRBV4-1 SSSQDPKPTSTDTQY
TRBJ1-6 TRBV28 ASSFVFSNSPLH
TRBJ2-5 TRBV7-6 ASSLLVAGEIQETQY
TRBJ1-5 TRBV30 AWKGTAQNQPQH
TRBJ2-1 TRBV19 ASSADPSDFSLNEQF
TRBJ2-7 TRBV20-1 SAASGQPTAFYEQY
TRBJ1-1 TRBV4-2 ASTPGHANTEAF
TRBJ2-6 TRBV10-3 ATGRVRGTSGANVLT
TRBJ1-1 TRBV7-2 ASSLMGKNTEAF
TRBJ2-1 TRBV5-4 ASSLYDSWDNEQF
TRBJ2-5 TRBV28 ASRTGQETQY